This paragraph covers one T cell receptor beta chain sequence. Germline loops: CDR1 SGHRS, CDR2 YFSETQ. V lost 5 bases, J lost 4 bases, and 13 bases lay in between. This CDR3 has 13 amino acids. The data were obtained in a study of cytomegalovirus exposure and HLA in healthy donors. PCR involved 60 Vbeta and 13 Jbeta primers. Clones were read by immunoSEQ multiplex PCR, and TCRdb kept only the in-frame ones, dropping some. The sample includes about 140,000 clones, 60% to 80% of them seen just once. The sequence was collected from a woman between 35 and 50 years old in good health and CMV-seronegative. The gene calls are TRBV5-1 and TRBJ2-7; perhaps TRBD1 as D (5 bases). Sequencing was performed on PBMCs. The chain's CDR3 is CASRGAGLYEQYF. CDR3 in DNA: TGCGCCAGCAGAGGGGCAGGGTTGTACGAGCAGTACTTC.